The entry below gives a single T cell receptor beta chain sequence along with its context. The data were obtained in a study of blood T cell repertoires in COVID-19. The germline V gene has CDR1 PRHDT and CDR2 FYEKMQ (reference sequence). The CDR3 is 14 residues long. Trimming pared 10 bases from V and 1 base from J, leaving 14 bases between. The assay was immunoSEQ multiplex PCR, and TCRdb's table has in-frame clones only and misses some. The sample shows about 77,000 clones, about 80% of them seen only once. The clonotype comes from a woman aged 70 to 79 with acute or convalescent COVID-19. The genes are TRBV13 and TRBJ2-1; tentative D call: TRBD2 (5 bases). The sequenced sample consisted of peripheral blood. The CDR3 bases are TGTGCCACCGAAGCGACGGGGTCCTACAATGAGCAGTTCTTC. Its translation: CATEATGSYNEQFF.